What follows is one T cell receptor (beta chain) and its context. Its matching antigen is unknown. Using immunoSEQ multiplex PCR, the repertoire was profiled, and TCRdb retains in-frame clones only, with some absent. Seen here are about 43,000 clones, approximately 84% observed once, and the top ten hold 2.4%. These data are taken from a study of a mutant IDH1 vaccine in newly diagnosed glioma. Turning to the study itself: Following radiotherapy alone, or alongside temozolomide cycles, vaccination was started after an interval of 4-6 weeks.

Regarding the study as a whole: There were vaccine-induced immune responses in around 93% of the patients.

CDR3 length: 13 residues. The V and J ends lost 1 base and 6 bases respectively, with 8 bases between them. The germline CDR1 and CDR2 sequences are PRHDT and FYEKMQ (reference sequence). Indicated time point: week 23, last vaccination. Each vaccine dose was 300 ug of mutant IDH1 20-mer peptide, with topical imiquimod. This TCR was recovered from a woman younger than 35 with glioma. Some clones in this sample may be carry-over from other donors' samples. The rearrangement uses TRBV13 and TRBJ2-3; D is uncertain. The input for sequencing was PBMCs, taken from a glioma patient whose treatment included an IDH1 peptide vaccine. This CDR3 reads CASSLVLDDTQYF. Written as DNA, the CDR3 is TGTGCCAGCAGCTTAGTGTTAGACGATACGCAGTATTTT.